The clone carrying this T cell receptor (beta chain) has more than one count but fewer than ten. Its antigen is unidentified. The data belong to a study of T-cell reconstitution after alpha-beta-depleted transplantation in children. Study-wide results and caveats: In patients about two months after transplant, alpha-beta T cells reportedly arose from several hundred expanded graft clones.

Unique molecular identifiers were built into the TCRbeta library. TCRdb used MiXCR to reprocess the PCR reads, holding one entry per CDR3 protein. The table includes around 800,000 distinct CDR3 sequences, approximately 15% detected once. CDR3 length equals 13 residues. Trimming stripped 8 bases from V and 3 bases from J, with 13 bases between. CDR1 and CDR2 (germline): MNHEY, SMNVEV (reference sequence). The J gene is TRBJ1-2, the V gene TRBV27; D gene uncertain. The source was PBMCs, mostly from graft donor cells, collected 360 days after TCRalphabeta/CD19-depleted stem cell transplant. The origin of this receptor is a male patient between 10 and 17 years old who had a stem cell transplant for acute lymphoblastic leukemia, so the T cells may come from the graft donor. For the CDR3, the DNA is TGTGCCAGCGGACCACCGGGCTACTATGGCTACACCTTC. Protein sequence: CASGPPGYYGYTF.